The 15 T cell receptor beta chains listed next were all sequenced from one sample in a study of long-term antiretroviral therapy in people with HIV. Sequencing relied on immunoSEQ assay v3.0, run at survey level. Measured with immunoSEQ multiplex PCR; TCRdb has only the in-frame clones, and not every one. The sample holds about 21,000 clones, around nine tenths seen once. The sample here was unsorted PBMCs, taken 4.4 years before starting antiretroviral therapy. The origin of the receptors is a woman aged 30 to 39 with HIV.

This sequence joins TRBV7-2 and TRBJ2-1; 8 bases map to TRBD1. This CDR3 contains 15 residues. The V gene end was trimmed by 7 bases and the J gene end by 4 bases; junction bases not matched to a gene: 9. From germline, CDR1 is SGHTA and CDR2 FQGNSA. The CDR3 region has the DNA TGTGCCAGCACCCCAACCGGGACAGGTTACAATGAGCAGTTCTTC. As protein: CASTPTGTGYNEQFF.

This chain uses TRBV6-5 with TRBJ2-7; no reliable D call. Trimming stripped 5 bases from V and 7 bases from J, with 18 bases between. Germline V gene lookup returns CDR1 MNHEY and CDR2 SVGAGI. The CDR3 length is 14 residues. In DNA, the CDR3 is TGTGCCAGCAGTGATGTTCCTGCCAATGAGGAGCAGTACTTC. Translation gives CASSDVPANEEQYF.

V is TRBV11-3 and J is TRBJ1-1; no firm D call. Germline V gene data show CDR1 as SGHNT and CDR2 as YENEEA. This CDR3 spans 12 amino acids. Trimming shortened V by 0 bases and J by 7 bases, and 6 bases separated the two germline ends. CDR3 sequence reads: CASSLDLGEAFF. DNA for the CDR3: TGTGCCAGCAGCTTAGATCTTGGTGAAGCTTTCTTT.

J is TRBJ1-6 and V is TRBV5-1, with D perhaps matching TRBD1 (5 bases). V lost 0 bases to trimming and J lost 7 bases, with 14 bases between them. The CDR3 contains 16 residues. In germline, CDR1 is SGHRS, CDR2 YFSETQ. CDR3 protein: CASSLGGAGKNSPLHF. Here the CDR3 DNA reads TGCGCCAGCAGCTTGGGGGGCGCGGGAAAGAATTCACCCCTCCACTTT.

The chain has TRBV6-1 and TRBJ1-1; tentative D call: TRBD1 (5 bases). The CDR3 has 15 amino acids. The V end lost 0 bases, the J end lost 1 base, and 9 bases lay between the germline ends. CDR1 is MNHNS, CDR2 SASEGT, per germline. This chain's CDR3 is CASSEAAGWNTEAFF. The CDR3 DNA reads TGTGCCAGCAGTGAAGCTGCAGGGTGGAACACTGAAGCTTTCTTT.

The chain has TRBV27 and TRBJ1-5, with TRBD1 as a possible D gene (5 bases). Looked up from germline, CDR1 is MNHEY and CDR2 is SMNVEV (reference sequence). The V end was cut by 4 bases, the J end by 0 bases, with 7 bases between. There are 14 residues in the CDR3. The CDR3 reads CASSSDNSNQPQHF. CDR3 DNA sequence: TGTGCCAGCAGTTCGGACAATAGCAATCAGCCCCAGCATTTT.

The J gene is TRBJ2-4, the V gene TRBV5-5, with D unresolved. The CDR3 runs to 16 residues. V was trimmed by 1 base and J by 0 bases, leaving 11 bases between them. Germline assignment: CDR1 SGHKS and CDR2 YYEKEE (reference sequence). This CDR3 reads CASSLSQALAKNIQYF. Written as DNA, the CDR3 is TGTGCCAGCAGCTTGAGTCAGGCTCTAGCCAAAAACATTCAGTACTTC.

This chain uses TRBV30 with TRBJ1-2; 11 nucleotides match TRBD1. V was pared by 0 bases and J by 7 bases, with 13 bases of the junction left unmatched. The CDR3 runs 17 residues. Germline CDR1 and CDR2: GTSNPN and SVGIG (reference sequence). This CDR3 is CAWSVLNFGQGARGYTF. In DNA form, the CDR3 reads TGTGCCTGGAGTGTACTAAACTTCGGACAGGGGGCGCGTGGCTACACCTTC.

J is TRBJ1-2 and V is TRBV2; 8 nucleotides align to TRBD1. Germline V CDR1 and CDR2: SNHLY, FYNNEI. This CDR3 region has 14 residues. V shed 5 bases, J shed 1 base, and the junction held 3 bases outside the gene matches. The CDR3 protein is CASSWTGHNYGYTF. The CDR3 coding sequence is TGTGCCAGCAGTTGGACAGGGCATAACTATGGCTACACCTTC. Using reference TRBV2 and TRBJ1-2 for the parts outside the CDR3, the full variable domain is EPEVTQTPSHQVTQMGQEVILRCVPISNHLYFYWYRQILGQKVEFLVSFYNNEISEKSEIFDDQFSVERPDGSNFTLKIRSTKLEDSAMYFCASSWTGHNYGYTFGSGTRLTVV.

The chain has TRBV19 and TRBJ1-6; perhaps TRBD1 as D (5 bases). Germline V gives CDR1 LNHDA, CDR2 SQIVND (reference sequence). V dropped 2 bases and J dropped 0 bases, with 14 bases sitting between them. CDR3 size: 18 residues. CDR3 in amino acids: CASSIRIGTSSYNSPLHF. The CDR3 bases are TGTGCCAGTAGTATAAGAATAGGGACCAGCTCCTATAATTCACCCCTCCACTTT.

CDR3 protein: CASSFQGDTEAFF. The DNA for the CDR3 is TGCGCCAGCAGCTTTCAGGGGGACACTGAAGCTTTCTTT. This rearrangement joins TRBV5-1 to TRBJ1-1; 7 nucleotides agree with TRBD1. This CDR3 comprises 13 residues. After removal of 2 bases from V and 3 bases from J, the junction contained 1 base not matched to a gene. Germline V gives CDR1 SGHRS, CDR2 YFSETQ.

The chain links TRBV12-5 to TRBJ2-5; a weak D match, TRBD1 (6 bases). The CDR3 loop spans 13 amino acids. Deletions cut 7 bases from V and 5 bases from J, with 14 bases between. CDR1 is LGHNT, CDR2 FRNRAP, per germline. The CDR3 DNA reads TGTGCTAGTGCCTATACAGGGATCGAGACCCAGTACTTC. It is translated as CASAYTGIETQYF.

In its sample, this clone ranks as large (0.1 to 1%). The V and J genes are TRBV5-1 and TRBJ1-2; 8 positions match TRBD1. CDR3 length: 15 residues. Unmatched junction bases numbered 13, after V lost 4 bases and J lost 8 bases. Germline V CDR1 and CDR2: SGHRS, YFSETQ. Here the CDR3 reads CASSQSGTGTMGYTF. DNA for the CDR3: TGCGCCAGCAGCCAAAGCGGGACAGGTACCATGGGCTACACCTTC.

This clone was counted a few times. The V gene is TRBV19, the J gene TRBJ1-6; TRBD1 matches 9 bases. There are 16 residues in the CDR3. V gave up 5 bases and J gave up 6 bases; unmatched junction bases: 8. Germline V gene sequence: CDR1 LNHDA, CDR2 SQIVND (reference sequence). CDR3 loop: CASSPKNRGLNSPLHF. As DNA, the CDR3 is TGTGCCAGTAGTCCAAAGAACAGGGGGCTTAATTCACCCCTCCACTTT.

The CDR3 coding sequence is TGTGCCAGCAGCCCTCAAGTGGGGGGAGGGAACTATGGCTACACCTTC. It yields the protein CASSPQVGGGNYGYTF. V usage is TRBV5-4 and J usage is TRBJ1-2; a weak D match, TRBD1 (5 bases). Trimming cost V 4 bases and J 2 bases, with 18 bases left between them. This CDR3 is 16 amino acids long. Germline CDR1 and CDR2: SGHNT and YYREEE (reference sequence).